Listed below are T cell receptor beta chains from one sample, sequenced in a study of response to subunit inactivated influenza vaccine. TCRdb used MiXCR to reprocess the RT-PCR reads, holding one entry per CDR3 protein. The data contain about 540,000 distinct CDR3 sequences, roughly a quarter of them seen just once; the ten biggest clones take up 2.5% to 3%. The same data also contributed to another study, on T cells expressing NK-cell markers.

This specimen was CD4+ T cells sorted from PBMCs, taken about 11 days after vaccination. The source of these receptors is a man aged 50-59 years who received an inactivated influenza vaccine. Each CDR3 is given with its conserved first and last residue. The D gene is left open where the match is weak. The size of a clone is reported for some rows only, either as once, few or many, or as a class for expanded clones.

cdr3_nt: TGCAGTGCTGAACCGGGACAGGGGGGGTTCGAGCAGTACTTC
cdr3_aa: CSAEPGQGGFEQYF
j_call: TRBJ2-7
v_call: TRBV20-1
d_call: TRBD1
clone_size: few

cdr3_nt: TGTGCCAGCAGCTTATTCGAGTTCAATGAGCAGTTCTTC
cdr3_aa: CASSLFEFNEQFF
j_call: TRBJ2-1
v_call: TRBV7-2
d_call: NA
clone_size: few

cdr3_nt: TGCAGTGCTGACCCCGGACAAACCTACGAGCAGTACTTC
cdr3_aa: CSADPGQTYEQYF
j_call: TRBJ2-7
v_call: TRBV20-1
d_call: NA
clone_size: NA

cdr3_nt: TGCGCCAGCAGCTTGGGACTAGCGGTCACCGGGGAGCTGTTTTTT
cdr3_aa: CASSLGLAVTGELFF
j_call: TRBJ2-2
v_call: TRBV5-1
d_call: TRBD2
clone_size: many

cdr3_nt: TGTGCCAGCATTTCGGCCACCCTCCGAAAGGGAGATACGCAGTATTTT
cdr3_aa: CASISATLRKGDTQYF
j_call: TRBJ2-3
v_call: TRBV6-5
d_call: NA
clone_size: NA

cdr3_nt: TGCAGTGCTAGAAGGATGGGCCATGAGCAGTTCTTC
cdr3_aa: CSARRMGHEQFF
j_call: TRBJ2-1
v_call: TRBV20-1
d_call: NA
clone_size: NA

cdr3_nt: TGTGCCACCAGCAGACAACGACAGGGAACCTACGAGCAGTACTTC
cdr3_aa: CATSRQRQGTYEQYF
j_call: TRBJ2-7
v_call: TRBV15
d_call: TRBD1
clone_size: few

cdr3_nt: TGCGCCAGCACCCTTCAAGGTGGAACCGGGGAGCTGTTTTTT
cdr3_aa: CASTLQGGTGELFF
j_call: TRBJ2-2
v_call: TRBV5-1
d_call: NA
clone_size: NA

cdr3_nt: TGCAGTGCTAGAGATCTGTCGGCAATGCACTACGAGCAGTACTTC
cdr3_aa: CSARDLSAMHYEQYF
j_call: TRBJ2-7
v_call: TRBV20-1
d_call: NA
clone_size: few

cdr3_nt: TGTGCCATCAGCCGACTAGCGGGGGGGCCCGACAATGAGCAGTTCTTC
cdr3_aa: CAISRLAGGPDNEQFF
j_call: TRBJ2-1
v_call: TRBV10-3
d_call: TRBD2
clone_size: once

cdr3_nt: TGTGCCAGCAGTCCCGACCACACAGATACGCAGTATTTT
cdr3_aa: CASSPDHTDTQYF
j_call: TRBJ2-3
v_call: TRBV12-3/TRBV12-4
d_call: NA
clone_size: NA

cdr3_nt: TGTGCCAGCAGTGAAGCGCCTAATCAGCCCCAGCATTTT
cdr3_aa: CASSEAPNQPQHF
j_call: TRBJ1-5
v_call: TRBV2
d_call: NA
clone_size: NA

cdr3_nt: TGTGCCAGCAGCAACTTAGGCACCGGGGAGCTGTTTTTT
cdr3_aa: CASSNLGTGELFF
j_call: TRBJ2-2
v_call: TRBV6-2/TRBV6-3
d_call: NA
clone_size: NA

cdr3_nt: TGTGCCAGCAGTTTAGGTTACAGAGGAAATGGCTACACCTTC
cdr3_aa: CASSLGYRGNGYTF
j_call: TRBJ1-2
v_call: TRBV12-3/TRBV12-4
d_call: NA
clone_size: NA

cdr3_nt: TGCAGCGTTGGTCCCCCACGGGGGGGCACAGATACGCAGTATTTT
cdr3_aa: CSVGPPRGGTDTQYF
j_call: TRBJ2-3
v_call: TRBV29-1
d_call: TRBD2
clone_size: NA

cdr3_nt: TGCAGTGCTAGTGCCGGGACTAGCGGGGAGCAGTTCTTC
cdr3_aa: CSASAGTSGEQFF
j_call: TRBJ2-1
v_call: TRBV20-1
d_call: TRBD2
clone_size: NA

cdr3_nt: TGTGCCAGCAATCTACAGTGGGGATCGGACACTGAAGCTTTCTTT
cdr3_aa: CASNLQWGSDTEAFF
j_call: TRBJ1-1
v_call: TRBV12-3/TRBV12-4
d_call: NA
clone_size: few

cdr3_nt: TGTGCCAGCAGCCTGATCGACCCCACAGGCCCAAATGAGCAGTTCTTC
cdr3_aa: CASSLIDPTGPNEQFF
j_call: TRBJ2-1
v_call: TRBV10-3
d_call: NA
clone_size: NA

cdr3_nt: TGTGCCACCAGCAGAGTGGGCGGACAGGATATCGAGCAGTACTTC
cdr3_aa: CATSRVGGQDIEQYF
j_call: TRBJ2-7
v_call: TRBV15
d_call: TRBD1
clone_size: many

cdr3_nt: TGTGCCAGCAGCCCGTTCTCCGGGACTAGAAACGCAGAGACCCAGTACTTC
cdr3_aa: CASSPFSGTRNAETQYF
j_call: TRBJ2-5
v_call: TRBV2
d_call: TRBD2
clone_size: few

cdr3_nt: TGTGCCAGCAGCGCCCGGGATACGGAAAAACTGTTTTTT
cdr3_aa: CASSARDTEKLFF
j_call: TRBJ1-4
v_call: TRBV5-6
d_call: NA
clone_size: few

cdr3_nt: TGTGCCAGCAGTGACCCAAAAGGCACAGATACGCAGTATTTT
cdr3_aa: CASSDPKGTDTQYF
j_call: TRBJ2-3
v_call: TRBV2
d_call: NA
clone_size: once

cdr3_nt: TGTGCCAGCAGCTTACACGGCGGAGAATACAATGAGCAGTTCTTC
cdr3_aa: CASSLHGGEYNEQFF
j_call: TRBJ2-1
v_call: TRBV9
d_call: NA
clone_size: NA

cdr3_nt: TGTGCCAGCAGTCCCTCGGGGGGATACACTGAAGCTTTCTTT
cdr3_aa: CASSPSGGYTEAFF
j_call: TRBJ1-1
v_call: TRBV12-3/TRBV12-4
d_call: NA
clone_size: few

cdr3_nt: TGCGCCAGCAGCTTGATCTCCGGCTCTGGGGCCAACGTCCTGACTTTC
cdr3_aa: CASSLISGSGANVLTF
j_call: TRBJ2-6
v_call: TRBV5-1
d_call: NA
clone_size: NA

cdr3_nt: TGTGCCACCAGTGATTCGACGGAGTACCAAGAGACCCAGTACTTC
cdr3_aa: CATSDSTEYQETQYF
j_call: TRBJ2-5
v_call: TRBV24-1
d_call: NA
clone_size: few

cdr3_nt: TGCGCCAGCAGCTCAACTAGCGGGAGGGCCTACGAGCAGTACTTC
cdr3_aa: CASSSTSGRAYEQYF
j_call: TRBJ2-7
v_call: TRBV5-1
d_call: TRBD2
clone_size: many

cdr3_nt: TGTGCCATCGGAATAGCGGGACACAATGAGCAGTTCTTC
cdr3_aa: CAIGIAGHNEQFF
j_call: TRBJ2-1
v_call: TRBV10-3
d_call: TRBD2
clone_size: NA

cdr3_nt: TGTGCCAGCAGTTTAGCGCAGGAGCCTGAAAAACTGTTTTTT
cdr3_aa: CASSLAQEPEKLFF
j_call: TRBJ1-4
v_call: TRBV12-3/TRBV12-4
d_call: NA
clone_size: few

cdr3_nt: TGTGCCAGCAGTTATTCCGACTGGGTAGGAGAGACCCAGTACTTC
cdr3_aa: CASSYSDWVGETQYF
j_call: TRBJ2-5
v_call: TRBV6-2/TRBV6-3
d_call: NA
clone_size: NA

cdr3_nt: TGTGCCAGCAGCTCCCGCGGTAGGGGTGAAGCTTTCTTT
cdr3_aa: CASSSRGRGEAFF
j_call: TRBJ1-1
v_call: TRBV7-3
d_call: NA
clone_size: NA

cdr3_nt: TGCGCCAGCAGCACCCCAGGAACAGATACGCAGTATTTT
cdr3_aa: CASSTPGTDTQYF
j_call: TRBJ2-3
v_call: TRBV5-1
d_call: NA
clone_size: NA

cdr3_nt: TGTGCCAGCAGACCTGGCCTAATGAACACTGAAGCTTTCTTT
cdr3_aa: CASRPGLMNTEAFF
j_call: TRBJ1-1
v_call: TRBV27
d_call: NA
clone_size: many

cdr3_nt: TGTGCCAGCAGTTTATTTAGCGTGGCGGAGACCCAGTACTTC
cdr3_aa: CASSLFSVAETQYF
j_call: TRBJ2-5
v_call: TRBV12-3/TRBV12-4
d_call: NA
clone_size: few

cdr3_nt: TGTGCCAGCAGTTACATAGATAATTCACCCCTCCACTTT
cdr3_aa: CASSYIDNSPLHF
j_call: TRBJ1-6
v_call: TRBV6-2/TRBV6-3
d_call: NA
clone_size: NA

cdr3_nt: TGTGCCACGCGTGAGACAGGACGCACCGGGGAGCTGTTTTTT
cdr3_aa: CATRETGRTGELFF
j_call: TRBJ2-2
v_call: TRBV12-3/TRBV12-4
d_call: NA
clone_size: many

cdr3_nt: TGCAGCGTTGATCCGGAGGGGCCGGCGCCCCAGTACTTC
cdr3_aa: CSVDPEGPAPQYF
j_call: TRBJ2-5
v_call: TRBV29-1
d_call: NA
clone_size: NA

cdr3_nt: TGTGCCAGCAGCCTGACGACAGGGGCCGGGGAGCTGTTTTTT
cdr3_aa: CASSLTTGAGELFF
j_call: TRBJ2-2
v_call: TRBV11-3
d_call: TRBD1
clone_size: NA

cdr3_nt: TGTGCCAGCAGCTGGCGGGCCACCGGGGAGCTGTTTTTT
cdr3_aa: CASSWRATGELFF
j_call: TRBJ2-2
v_call: TRBV7-2
d_call: NA
clone_size: few

cdr3_nt: TGTGCCAGCAGCTTAGGAGACGGGCCTCTCTCTGGAAACACCATATATTTT
cdr3_aa: CASSLGDGPLSGNTIYF
j_call: TRBJ1-3
v_call: TRBV11-2
d_call: NA
clone_size: few

cdr3_nt: TGCGCCAGCAGCGGAATAGCGGGGATCAACGAGCAGTACTTC
cdr3_aa: CASSGIAGINEQYF
j_call: TRBJ2-7
v_call: TRBV5-1
d_call: TRBD2
clone_size: NA

cdr3_nt: TGCAGTGCTAGAGATTTTCTACAGGGCGACTGGACCCAGTACTTC
cdr3_aa: CSARDFLQGDWTQYF
j_call: TRBJ2-5
v_call: TRBV20-1
d_call: NA
clone_size: few

cdr3_nt: TGCGCCAGCAGCTTGGGGACAGGGGAAGAAGAGACCCAGTACTTC
cdr3_aa: CASSLGTGEEETQYF
j_call: TRBJ2-5
v_call: TRBV5-1
d_call: TRBD1
clone_size: NA

cdr3_nt: TGTGCCACCAGCAGAGAACTAGCTTCCTACAATGAGCAGTTCTTC
cdr3_aa: CATSRELASYNEQFF
j_call: TRBJ2-1
v_call: TRBV15
d_call: NA
clone_size: NA

cdr3_nt: TGTGCCAGCAGTGTAATTGGGGGTCAAGAGACCCAGTACTTC
cdr3_aa: CASSVIGGQETQYF
j_call: TRBJ2-5
v_call: TRBV2
d_call: NA
clone_size: few

cdr3_nt: TGCAGTGCGGCACAGGGGAATGAGCAGTTCTTC
cdr3_aa: CSAAQGNEQFF
j_call: TRBJ2-1
v_call: TRBV20-1
d_call: TRBD1
clone_size: NA

cdr3_nt: TGTGCCAGCAGCTTCTATCCAGAAGTGGAGCAGTACTTC
cdr3_aa: CASSFYPEVEQYF
j_call: TRBJ2-7
v_call: TRBV12-1
d_call: NA
clone_size: NA

cdr3_nt: TGTGCCAGCAGACGTTTAGCGGGGGCCAGCTCTGGGGCCAACGTCCTGACTTTC
cdr3_aa: CASRRLAGASSGANVLTF
j_call: TRBJ2-6
v_call: TRBV6-1
d_call: TRBD2
clone_size: NA

cdr3_nt: TGCGCCAGCAGCCAAGACCCGGCAGGGGAGGACATTCAGTACTTC
cdr3_aa: CASSQDPAGEDIQYF
j_call: TRBJ2-4
v_call: TRBV4-3
d_call: NA
clone_size: few

cdr3_nt: TGCAGTGCTACAACTAACCGGGACAGGGCTCAGCCCCAGCATTTT
cdr3_aa: CSATTNRDRAQPQHF
j_call: TRBJ1-5
v_call: TRBV20-1
d_call: TRBD1
clone_size: NA

cdr3_nt: TGTGCCAGCAGTTTATTCGAGGGAACTAATGAAAAACTGTTTTTT
cdr3_aa: CASSLFEGTNEKLFF
j_call: TRBJ1-4
v_call: TRBV12-3/TRBV12-4
d_call: NA
clone_size: few

cdr3_nt: TGTGCCAGCAGCCAACCCGGGACGGTCACCGGGGAGCTGTTTTTT
cdr3_aa: CASSQPGTVTGELFF
j_call: TRBJ2-2
v_call: TRBV4-2
d_call: NA
clone_size: few

cdr3_nt: TGCAGTGCTAGTGGGGGGACCGGGGAGCTGTTTTTT
cdr3_aa: CSASGGTGELFF
j_call: TRBJ2-2
v_call: TRBV20-1
d_call: NA
clone_size: few

cdr3_nt: TGCAGTGCTAGAATCCTCAGGGGGGAAACGAACACTGAAGCTTTCTTT
cdr3_aa: CSARILRGETNTEAFF
j_call: TRBJ1-1
v_call: TRBV20-1
d_call: TRBD1
clone_size: few

cdr3_nt: TGTGCCAGCAGCTTAGGGGCAGGGGGCGCAGAGACCCAGTACTTC
cdr3_aa: CASSLGAGGAETQYF
j_call: TRBJ2-5
v_call: TRBV11-2
d_call: TRBD1
clone_size: NA